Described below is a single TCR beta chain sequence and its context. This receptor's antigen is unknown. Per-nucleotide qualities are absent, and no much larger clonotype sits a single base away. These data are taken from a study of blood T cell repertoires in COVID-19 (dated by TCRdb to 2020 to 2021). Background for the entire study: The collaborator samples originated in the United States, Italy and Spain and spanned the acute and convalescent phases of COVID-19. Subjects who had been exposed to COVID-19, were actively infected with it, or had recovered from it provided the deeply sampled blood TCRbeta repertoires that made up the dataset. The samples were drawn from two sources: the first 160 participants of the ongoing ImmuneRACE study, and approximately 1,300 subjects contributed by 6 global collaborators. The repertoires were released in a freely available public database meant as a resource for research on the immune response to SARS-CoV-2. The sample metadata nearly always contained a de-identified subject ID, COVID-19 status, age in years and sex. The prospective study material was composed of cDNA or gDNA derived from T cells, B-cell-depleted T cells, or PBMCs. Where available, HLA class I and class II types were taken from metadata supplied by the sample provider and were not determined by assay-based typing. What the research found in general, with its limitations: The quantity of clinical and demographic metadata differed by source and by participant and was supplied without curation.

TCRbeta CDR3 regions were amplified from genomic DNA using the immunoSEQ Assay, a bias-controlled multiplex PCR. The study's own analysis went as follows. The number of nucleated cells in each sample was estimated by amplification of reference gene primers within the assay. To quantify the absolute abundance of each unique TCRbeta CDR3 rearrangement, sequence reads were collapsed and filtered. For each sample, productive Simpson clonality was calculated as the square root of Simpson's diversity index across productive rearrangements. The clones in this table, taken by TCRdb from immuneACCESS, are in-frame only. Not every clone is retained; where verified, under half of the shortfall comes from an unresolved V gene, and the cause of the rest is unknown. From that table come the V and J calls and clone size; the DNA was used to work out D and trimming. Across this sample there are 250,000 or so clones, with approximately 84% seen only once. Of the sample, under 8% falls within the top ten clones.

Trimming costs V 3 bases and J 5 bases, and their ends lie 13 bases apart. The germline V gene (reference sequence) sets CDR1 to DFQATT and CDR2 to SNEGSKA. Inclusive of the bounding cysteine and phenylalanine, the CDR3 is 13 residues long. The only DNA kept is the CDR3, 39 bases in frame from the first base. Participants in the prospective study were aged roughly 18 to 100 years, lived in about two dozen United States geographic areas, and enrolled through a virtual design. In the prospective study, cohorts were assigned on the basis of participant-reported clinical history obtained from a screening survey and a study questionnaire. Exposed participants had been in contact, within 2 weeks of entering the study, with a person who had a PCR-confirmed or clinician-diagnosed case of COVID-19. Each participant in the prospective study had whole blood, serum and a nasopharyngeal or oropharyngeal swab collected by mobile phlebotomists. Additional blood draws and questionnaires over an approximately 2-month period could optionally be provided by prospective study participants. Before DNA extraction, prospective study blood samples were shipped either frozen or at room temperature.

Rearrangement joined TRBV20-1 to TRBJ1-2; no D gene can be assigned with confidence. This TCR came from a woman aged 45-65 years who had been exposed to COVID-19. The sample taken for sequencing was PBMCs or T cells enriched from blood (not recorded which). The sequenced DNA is TGCAGTGCTAGTGAGCGAGGGCAGTATGGCTACACCTTC. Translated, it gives CSASERGQYGYTF.